One sample yielded the 32 T cell receptor beta chains listed below, sequenced in a study of Ad26.COV2.S vaccination and SARS-CoV-2 variants. Treatment meaning: approximately 18 received Ad26.COV2.S at low or high dose, single or two shots; 5 received placebo; per-sample allocation not given. Repertoires come from day 63 after the first vaccine or placebo injection. TCRdb's table, derived via immunoSEQ multiplex PCR, lists solely in-frame clones and lacks some. Here the sample spans roughly 450,000 clones, 80% to 95% being singletons. The sequencing used peripheral blood, collected in a trial of Ad26.COV2.S vaccine versus placebo. The receptors were gathered from a person between 18 and 65 years old who received the Ad26.COV2.S COVID-19 vaccine or a placebo.

J is TRBJ1-5 and V is TRBV4-1; 9 positions match TRBD1. V lost 1 base and J lost 1; bases outside the gene matches: 11. From germline, CDR1 is MGHRA and CDR2 YSYEKL. CDR3 length: 19 residues. The CDR3 nucleotides read TGCGCCAGCAGCCAAGTCGGCGGACAGGGGTTTTGGAGCAATCAGCCCCAGCATTTT. It yields the protein CASSQVGGQGFWSNQPQHF.

V and J are TRBV2 and TRBJ2-5, with 10 bases aligning to TRBD1. V lost 5 bases to trimming and J lost 4 bases; unmatched junction nucleotides: 4. CDR1 and CDR2 from the germline V gene are SNHLY and FYNNEI. The CDR3 has 14 residues. CDR3 sequence: CASSLGQGRETQYF. The CDR3 nucleotides are TGTGCCAGCAGTTTGGGACAGGGGAGAGAGACCCAGTACTTC.

This chain connects TRBV27 to TRBJ2-7, with TRBD1 identical over 12 bases. V was clipped by 6 bases and J by 11 bases; unmatched bases: 11. Germline CDR1 reads MNHEY; CDR2 reads SMNVEV (reference sequence). The CDR3 contains 14 residues. The CDR3 loop reads CASSFSGGQGAEYF. DNA for the CDR3: TGTGCCAGCAGCTTTAGCGGGGGACAGGGGGCAGAGTACTTC.

The count of this clone is one. V gene TRBV27 combines with J gene TRBJ2-7; the D gene is possibly TRBD2 (6 bases). The CDR3 sequence is 14 residues long. The germline CDR1 and CDR2 sequences are MNHEY and SMNVEV (reference sequence). Trimming shortened V by 6 bases and J by 4 bases, and 16 bases separated the two germline ends. DNA for the CDR3: TGTGCCAGCAGCCATCGACTAGAAGGGTACGAGCAGTACTTC. Its protein product is CASSHRLEGYEQYF.

V gene TRBV6-5 combines with J gene TRBJ1-1; D is perhaps TRBD1 (6 bases). V gave up 6 bases and J gave up 3 bases, with 17 bases separating them. The CDR3 length is 15 residues. Germline V gives CDR1 MNHEY, CDR2 SVGAGI. The CDR3 DNA sequence: TGTGCCAGCAGAACCCAACAGGGCGAAGACACTGAAGCTTTCTTT. Residues: CASRTQQGEDTEAFF.

The rearrangement links TRBV18 to TRBJ2-3, with 11 bases aligning to TRBD2. After removal of 6 bases from V and 3 bases from J, the junction contained 5 bases not matched to a gene. Germline CDR1 KGHSH, CDR2 LQKENI. The CDR3 is 15 residues long. The CDR3 protein is CASSLIAGGTDTQYF. CDR3 coding DNA: TGTGCCAGCTCCCTAATAGCGGGAGGGACAGATACGCAGTATTTT.

As concerns this clone: A junction end diverges from the germline sequence, so it may reflect a read error. The V gene is TRBV7-7, the J gene TRBJ2-5; no definite D call. Per germline, CDR1 SSHAT and CDR2 FNYEAQ (reference sequence). The CDR3 sequence is 15 residues long. CDR3 bases: TGTGCTAGCAGCTTAGGTTCAGGCCACCAAGAGACCCAGTACTTC. It codes for CASSLGSGHQETQYF.

The V call is TRBV6-5, the J call TRBJ1-6; TRBD1 matches at 11 bases. After removal of 5 bases from V and 8 bases from J, the junction contained 5 bases not matched to a gene. Germline V gives CDR1 MNHEY, CDR2 SVGAGI. CDR3 length equals 15 residues. This CDR3 reads CASSTTGQGDSPLHF. The CDR3 coding sequence is TGTGCCAGCAGTACAACGGGACAGGGGGATTCACCCCTCCACTTT.

The chain uses TRBV6-4 and TRBJ2-1; D is possibly TRBD1 or TRBD2 (5 bases each). Trimming took off 6 bases at V and 9 bases at J, with 18 bases between the two ends. This CDR3 has 14 residues. The germline gives CDR1 MRHNA, CDR2 SNTAGT. The CDR3 sequence: CASSQMGVGTEQFF. The CDR3 nucleotides read TGTGCCAGCAGCCAAATGGGGGTAGGGACTGAGCAGTTCTTC.

The chain couples TRBV21-1 to TRBJ1-1. TRBV21-1 is annotated as a pseudogene. The CDR3 loop spans 15 amino acids. CDR3 residues: CASSKGEGGYTEAFF. Here the CDR3 DNA reads TGTGCCAGCAGCAAGGGGGAGGGAGGATACACTGAAGCTTTCTTT.

This chain uses TRBV27 with TRBJ2-1; 11 nucleotides align to TRBD2. V was clipped by 6 bases and J by 7 bases; unmatched bases: 8. The CDR3 runs to 15 residues. CDR1 MNHEY and CDR2 SMNVEV come from the germline V gene (reference sequence). The CDR3 sequence: CASSAWTSGSNEQFF. The CDR3 DNA follows: TGTGCCAGCAGCGCATGGACTAGCGGGTCAAATGAGCAGTTCTTC.

This clone was found a few times. The chain has TRBV7-9 and TRBJ2-1; 7 positions match TRBD2. The CDR3 runs to 15 residues. Germline V gene lookup returns CDR1 SEHNR and CDR2 FQNEAQ (reference sequence). With V trimmed by 8 bases and J by 0 bases, 7 bases remained unmatched. The CDR3 DNA follows: TGTGCCAGCCCTCCTGGGGGGGTCTCCTACAATGAGCAGTTCTTC. It encodes CASPPGGVSYNEQFF.

The chain uses TRBV6-2 or TRBV6-3 and TRBJ1-5; no firm D call. Germline loops: CDR1 MNHEY, CDR2 SVGEGT. Trimming pared 4 bases from V and 2 bases from J, leaving 6 bases between. CDR3 length equals 13 residues. The CDR3 sequence: CASSSTGNQPQHF. The CDR3 region has the DNA TGTGCCAGCAGTTCTACAGGCAATCAGCCCCAGCATTTT.

This sequence joins TRBV7-3 and TRBJ2-1; the match to TRBD2 covers 12 bases. The V gene end was trimmed by 1 base and the J gene end by 1 base; junction bases not matched to a gene: 8. The CDR3 runs to 19 residues. CDR1 is SGHTA and CDR2 is FQGTGA in the germline V gene. The CDR3 protein is CASSLIGTSGPTSYNEQFF. The DNA for the CDR3 is TGTGCCAGCAGCTTAATCGGGACTAGCGGGCCCACATCCTACAATGAGCAGTTCTTC.

This clone has a single count. The chain has TRBV7-9 and TRBJ2-3; D is ambiguous. The germline CDR1 and CDR2 sequences are SEHNR and FQNEAQ (reference sequence). Trimming shortened V by 4 bases and J by 8 bases, and 10 bases separated the two germline ends. CDR3 length: 12 residues. The CDR3 DNA is TGTGCCAGCAGCTCCCCTTCGGGTACGCAGTATTTT. This translates into CASSSPSGTQYF.

The rearrangement uses TRBV27 and TRBJ2-5; 10 bases are a match to TRBD2. The V segment lost 5 bases and the J segment 7 bases; nucleotides outside the gene matches: 19. Per germline, CDR1 MNHEY and CDR2 SMNVEV (reference sequence). The CDR3 totals 18 residues. DNA of the CDR3: TGTGCCAGCAGTCCCGGGACAGCGACTAGCGGGCTGTTAAGGACCCAGTACTTC. Translating gives CASSPGTATSGLLRTQYF.

This chain links TRBV3-1 (or the pseudogene TRBV3-2) with TRBJ1-2; TRBD1 matches 9 bases. The J segment lost 2 bases and the V segment lost 7 bases, leaving 5 bases of the junction unmatched. Germline CDR1 reads LGHDT; CDR2 reads YNNKEL (reference sequence). This CDR3 contains 14 residues. The CDR3 DNA sequence: TGTGCCAGCAAAAAACAGGGGGCAAACTATGGCTACACCTTC. It encodes CASKKQGANYGYTF.

The chain links TRBV7-2 to TRBJ1-2; 9 nucleotides align to TRBD1. The CDR3 extends over 15 amino acids. In germline, CDR1 is SGHTA, CDR2 FQGNSA. With 5 bases clipped from V and 1 base from J, the junction kept 5 bases outside the gene matches. Here the CDR3 reads CASSPGTGINYGYTF. CDR3 in DNA: TGTGCCAGCAGCCCTGGGACAGGGATTAACTATGGCTACACCTTC.

This clone was found once. The V call is TRBV6-5, the J call TRBJ2-7, with TRBD1 matching over 9 bases. J gave up 4 bases and V 0 bases, and 4 bases lay outside the gene matches. Germline CDR1 and CDR2: MNHEY and SVGAGI. This CDR3 is built from 15 residues. CDR3 region: CASSYSRDRVYEQYF. The CDR3 DNA reads TGTGCCAGCAGTTACTCGAGGGACAGGGTTTACGAGCAGTACTTC.

J is TRBJ2-7 and V is TRBV6-1; D is possibly TRBD1 (5 bases). Trimming took off 1 base at V and 0 bases at J, with 10 bases between the two ends. The CDR3 is 15 amino acids. Germline-derived CDR1 and CDR2 are MNHNS and SASEGT. The DNA of the CDR3 is TGTGCCAGCAGTGAAGTTACAGGTAACTCCTACGAGCAGTACTTC. It is translated as CASSEVTGNSYEQYF.

The chain employs TRBV29-1 and TRBJ2-7; the match to TRBD1 covers 12 bases. From germline, CDR1 is SQVTM and CDR2 ANQGSEA. The CDR3 loop spans 14 amino acids. The junction had 10 bases not matched to a gene; V was cut back by 6 bases and J by 7 bases. CDR3 sequence reads: CSVRGGQGAREQYF. The CDR3 DNA is TGCAGCGTACGCGGGGGACAGGGGGCGCGGGAGCAGTACTTC.

This chain links TRBV5-1 with TRBJ2-1; 12 nucleotides match TRBD2. Trimming at V came to 4 bases and at J to 5 bases, leaving 10 bases not matched to a gene. There are 17 residues in the CDR3. Germline V gene lookup returns CDR1 SGHRS and CDR2 YFSETQ. Written as DNA, the CDR3 is TGCGCCAGCAGCACCCGGACTAGCGGGATTACTCACAATGAGCAGTTCTTC. It codes for CASSTRTSGITHNEQFF. Variable domain in full (rest from reference TRBV5-1 and TRBJ2-1): KAGVTQTPRYLIKTRGQQVTLSCSPISGHRSVSWYQQTPGQGLQFLFEYFSETQRNKGNFPGRFSGRQFSNSRSEMNVSTLELGDSALYLCASSTRTSGITHNEQFFGPGTRLTVL.

The chain couples TRBV4-1 to TRBJ2-1, with D possibly matching TRBD1 (5 bases). V lost 5 bases, J lost 6 bases, and 32 bases lay in between. Germline CDR1 reads MGHRA; CDR2 reads YSYEKL. There are 20 residues in the CDR3. CDR3: CASSKGRGRVAKKQGNEQFF. CDR3 nucleotides: TGCGCCAGCAGCAAAGGAAGGGGCAGGGTTGCGAAGAAGCAGGGCAATGAGCAGTTCTTC.

The rearrangement joins TRBV4-1 to TRBJ2-1, with 11 bases lining up with TRBD2. CDR1 is MGHRA, CDR2 YSYEKL, per germline. This CDR3 is built from 17 residues. Losses at the gene ends were 0 bases for V and 10 bases for J; bases not matched to a gene: 11. The CDR3 coding sequence is TGCGCCAGCAGCCAAGAAGTAGCGGGAGGGCCCGGCGACGAGCAGTTCTTC. Encoded protein: CASSQEVAGGPGDEQFF.

V and J are TRBV10-3 and TRBJ2-1; TRBD2 matches 10 bases. Germline CDR1 is ENHRY and CDR2 is SYGVKD. The CDR3 is 15 amino acids. The V gene end was trimmed by 3 bases and the J gene end by 7 bases; junction bases not matched to a gene: 6. CDR3 sequence reads: CAISEPAGGLNEQFF. The CDR3 bases are TGTGCCATCAGTGAACCAGCGGGAGGGCTAAATGAGCAGTTCTTC.

The V call is TRBV27, the J call TRBJ1-4, with 10 bases that match TRBD1. The germline V gene has CDR1 MNHEY and CDR2 SMNVEV (reference sequence). J was trimmed by 7 bases and V by 2 bases; bases with no gene match: 10. CDR3 length equals 17 residues. The CDR3 coding sequence is TGTGCCAGCAGTTTAGGGGGGACAGGGGATCGGAGTGAAAAACTGTTTTTT. This codes for CASSLGGTGDRSEKLFF.

The genes are TRBV12-3 or TRBV12-4 and TRBJ2-5; the D is unclear. Trimming stripped 6 bases from V and 5 bases from J, with 10 bases between. This CDR3 has 12 amino acids. The CDR3 sequence is CASSLALETQYF. The CDR3 DNA reads TGTGCCAGCAGCCTCGCCTTGGAGACCCAGTACTTC.

This chain joins TRBV10-3 and TRBJ2-7; TRBD1 is a possible D gene (6 bases). V dropped 2 bases and J dropped 12 bases, with 20 bases sitting between them. Looked up from germline, CDR1 is ENHRY and CDR2 is SYGVKD. This CDR3 is built from 14 residues. Here the CDR3 reads CAISETYTGQNRYF. In DNA, the CDR3 is TGTGCCATCAGTGAGACCTACACCGGACAGAATAGGTACTTC.

The chain combines TRBV14 with TRBJ2-4; D is perhaps TRBD2 (6 bases). CDR1 and CDR2 from the germline V gene are SGHDN and FVKESK. This CDR3 region has 14 residues. Deletions cut 1 base from V and 3 bases from J, with 7 bases between. The CDR3, as DNA: TGTGCCAGCAGCCAAGCGGGAGTCAAAAACATTCAGTACTTC. As protein: CASSQAGVKNIQYF.

V and J are TRBV6-2 or TRBV6-3 and TRBJ2-4; 7 bases line up with TRBD2. The CDR3 runs to 13 residues. Germline CDR1 and CDR2: MNHEY and SVGEGT. J gave up 10 bases and V 4 bases, and 7 bases lay outside the gene matches. The CDR3 loop reads CASSSGLESIQYF. In DNA form, the CDR3 reads TGTGCCAGCAGTTCCGGACTAGAGAGTATTCAGTACTTC.

The gene calls are TRBV10-3 and TRBJ2-2, with D hard to call. Germline values: CDR1 ENHRY, CDR2 SYGVKD. The germline V and J ends were trimmed by 4 bases and 0 bases, with 9 bases remaining between them. The CDR3 covers 15 residues. The CDR3 nucleotides read TGTGCCATCAGTGTAAAAGACACGAACACCGGGGAGCTGTTTTTT. The encoded protein is CAISVKDTNTGELFF.

This clone was detected once. The CDR3 reads CSSSGHLNYGYTF. CDR3 DNA: TGCAGCTCCTCGGGACACCTAAACTATGGCTACACCTTC. V usage is TRBV29-1 and J usage is TRBJ1-2; TRBD1 is a possible D gene (6 bases). Trimming took off 8 bases at V and 2 bases at J, with 15 bases between the two ends. The V gene's germline CDR1 is SQVTM and CDR2 ANQGSEA. This CDR3 has 13 amino acids. The full variable domain, rest sourced from reference TRBV29-1 and TRBJ1-2, is SAVISQKPSRDICQRGTSLTIQCQVDSQVTMMFWYRQQPGQSLTLIATANQGSEATYESGFVIDKFPISRPNLTFSTLTVSNMSPEDSSIYLCSSSGHLNYGYTFGSGTRLTVV.